This T cell receptor beta chain was found in a study of T cell responses to AZD1222 COVID-19 vaccine. The study, taken as a whole, reports: Females outnumbered males among donors, who were mostly white British; clonal diversity was possibly underestimated.

Details on this clone: What it binds is unknown.

With 1 base clipped from V and 8 bases from J, the junction kept 0 bases outside the gene matches. Germline CDR1 is LGHDT and CDR2 is YNNKEL (reference sequence). CDR3 length: 14 amino acids. The assay was immunoSEQ multiplex PCR, and TCRdb's table has in-frame clones only and misses some. The table lists around 140,000 clones, roughly nine tenths of them singletons, with 3.5% to 4% in the top ten. The specimen comprised peripheral blood, sampled 28 days after the second AZD1222 dose. The clonotype was recovered from an adult who received the AZD1222 COVID-19 vaccine. The V gene is TRBV3-1 (or the pseudogene TRBV3-2), the J gene TRBJ1-6, with 9 positions matching TRBD1. CDR3 sequence reads: CASSQGDRDSPLHF. In DNA form, the CDR3 reads TGTGCCAGCAGCCAAGGGGACAGGGATTCACCCCTCCACTTT.